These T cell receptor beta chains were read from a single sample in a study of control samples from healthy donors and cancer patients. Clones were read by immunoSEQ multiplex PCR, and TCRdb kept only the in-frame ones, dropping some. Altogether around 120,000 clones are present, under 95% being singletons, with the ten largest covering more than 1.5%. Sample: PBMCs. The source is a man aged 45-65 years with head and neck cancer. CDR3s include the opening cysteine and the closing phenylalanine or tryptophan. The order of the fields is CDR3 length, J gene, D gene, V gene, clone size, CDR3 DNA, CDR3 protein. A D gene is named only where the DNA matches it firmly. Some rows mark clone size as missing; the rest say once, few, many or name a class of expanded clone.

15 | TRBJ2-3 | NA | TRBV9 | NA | TGTGCCAGCAGCCTCGAAGGGGTTAGCACAGATACGCAGTATTTT | CASSLEGVSTDTQYF
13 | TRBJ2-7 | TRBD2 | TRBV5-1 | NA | TGCGCCAGCAGCTCTAGCGGGGCCTACGAGCAGTACTTC | CASSSSGAYEQYF
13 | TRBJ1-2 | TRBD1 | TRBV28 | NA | TGTGCCAGCACGGACGGGACAGGGTACGGCTACACCTTC | CASTDGTGYGYTF
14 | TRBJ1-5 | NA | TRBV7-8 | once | TGTGCCAGCAGCTTCGGCAGGGTCGGACAGCCCCAGCATTTT | CASSFGRVGQPQHF
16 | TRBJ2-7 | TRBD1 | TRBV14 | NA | TGTGCCAGCAGCCAAGAATTGGGGACAGGGGACTACGAGCAGTACTTC | CASSQELGTGDYEQYF
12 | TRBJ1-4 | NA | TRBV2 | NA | TGTGCCAGCAGCGCCCGACGTGGAAAACTGTTTTTT | CASSARRGKLFF
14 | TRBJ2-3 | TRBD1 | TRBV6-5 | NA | TGTGCCAGCAGTTGGGGACAGGGCGGAGATACGCAGTATTTT | CASSWGQGGDTQYF
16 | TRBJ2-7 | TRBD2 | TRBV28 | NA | TGTGCCAGCAGTTTAGCCTTTGGCGGGGGGTCCTACGAGCAGTACTTC | CASSLAFGGGSYEQYF
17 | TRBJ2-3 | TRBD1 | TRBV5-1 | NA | TGCGCCAGCAGCTACACTTCTGGGACAGCCACCACAGATACGCAGTATTTT | CASSYTSGTATTDTQYF
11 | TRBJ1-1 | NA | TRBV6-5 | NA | TGTGCCACCCTAGAGAACACTGAAGCTTTCTTT | CATLENTEAFF
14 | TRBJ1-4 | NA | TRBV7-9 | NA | TGTGCCAGCAGCCCCCCTGGGGGAGATGAAAAACTGTTTTTT | CASSPPGGDEKLFF
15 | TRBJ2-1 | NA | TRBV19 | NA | TGTGCCAGTAGTATCGGACAGGGAGGGTACAATGAGCAGTTCTTC | CASSIGQGGYNEQFF
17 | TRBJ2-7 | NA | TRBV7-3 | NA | TGTGCCAGCCCTTATAGTCCAGGGGCGCCCTGGTCCTACGAGCAGTACTTC | CASPYSPGAPWSYEQYF
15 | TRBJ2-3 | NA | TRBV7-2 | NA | TGTGCCAGCAGACGATTGTCGGGGACTACAGATACGCAGTATTTT | CASRRLSGTTDTQYF
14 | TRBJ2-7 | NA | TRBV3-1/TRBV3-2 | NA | TGTGCCAGCAGCCCTACGTCGGGGGTTAGCGAGCAGTACTTC | CASSPTSGVSEQYF
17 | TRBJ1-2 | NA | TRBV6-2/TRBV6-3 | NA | TGTGCCAGCAGTCAGCTCCCGGGACCCGGAGAAGGCTATGGCTACACCTTC | CASSQLPGPGEGYGYTF
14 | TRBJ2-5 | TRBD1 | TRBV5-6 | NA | TGTGCCAGCTTCGGACAGGGGAACCAAGAGACCCAGTACTTC | CASFGQGNQETQYF
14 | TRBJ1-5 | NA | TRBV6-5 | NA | TGTGCCAGCAAGGAGACAATCGGTAATCAGCCCCAGCATTTT | CASKETIGNQPQHF
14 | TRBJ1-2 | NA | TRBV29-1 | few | TGCAGCGTCCAGCCCTTGGGGGCGGACTATGGCTACACCTTC | CSVQPLGADYGYTF
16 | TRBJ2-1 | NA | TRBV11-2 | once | TGTGCCAGCAGCTTAGTCCCGGGACTTATTTCCAATGAGCAGTTCTTC | CASSLVPGLISNEQFF
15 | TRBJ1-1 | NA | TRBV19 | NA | TGTGCCAGTAGTCCCACTAGGGGTACTCACTTTGAAGCTTTCTTT | CASSPTRGTHFEAFF
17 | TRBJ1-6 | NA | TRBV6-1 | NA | TGTGCCAGCAGTGAAGCGCGAAAAAGCTCCTATAATTCACCCCTCCACTTT | CASSEARKSSYNSPLHF
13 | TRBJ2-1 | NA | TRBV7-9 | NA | TGTGCCAGCAGCTGGCACCAGGCTCAAGAGCAGTTCTTC | CASSWHQAQEQFF
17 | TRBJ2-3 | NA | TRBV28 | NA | TGTGCCAGCAGTTCCACCCCAGGGGCCTTTTCCACAGATACGCAGTATTTT | CASSSTPGAFSTDTQYF
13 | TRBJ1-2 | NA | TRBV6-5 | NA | TGTGCCAGCAGTCCAACAGGAGCGTATGGCTACACCTTC | CASSPTGAYGYTF
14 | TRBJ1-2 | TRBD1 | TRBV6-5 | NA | TGTGCTCTTTGGGACAGGGGCTTTTCCTATGGCTACACCTTC | CALWDRGFSYGYTF
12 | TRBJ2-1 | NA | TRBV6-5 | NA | TGTGCCAGCACCGGGGATTACAATGAGCAGTTCTTC | CASTGDYNEQFF
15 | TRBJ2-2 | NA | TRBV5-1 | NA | TGCGCCAGCAGCTTGGTGTTACAGGCAACCGGGGAGCTGTTTTTT | CASSLVLQATGELFF
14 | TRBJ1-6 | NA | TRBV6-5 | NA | TGTGCCAGCAGTCCAGGGTTTGGCAATTCACCCCTCCACTTT | CASSPGFGNSPLHF
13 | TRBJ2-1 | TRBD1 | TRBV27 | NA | TGTGCCAGCAGGCAACAGGGGAAGGATGAGCAGTTCTTC | CASRQQGKDEQFF
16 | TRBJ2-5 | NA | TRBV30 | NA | TGTGCCTGGAGTGAAAACAAAGGATGGTACCAAGAGACCCAGTACTTC | CAWSENKGWYQETQYF
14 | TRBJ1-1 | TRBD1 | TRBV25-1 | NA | TGTGCCAGCAGTCCGCGGTCGGGACAGAGGGAAGCTTTCTTT | CASSPRSGQREAFF
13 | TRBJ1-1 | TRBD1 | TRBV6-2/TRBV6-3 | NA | TGTGCCAGCAGTCCACAGGGGAGGACTGAAGCTTTCTTT | CASSPQGRTEAFF
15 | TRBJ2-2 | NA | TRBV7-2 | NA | TGTGCCAGCAGCTTAGATGGGGATTCACACCGGGAGCTGTTTTTT | CASSLDGDSHRELFF
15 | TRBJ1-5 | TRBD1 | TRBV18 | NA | TGTGCCAGCTCACTGGGACAGGGGGCGGGTGAACCCCAGCATTTT | CASSLGQGAGEPQHF
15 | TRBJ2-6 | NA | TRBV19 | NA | TGTGCCAGTAGTATAGAGGGGACTGGGGCCAACGTCCTGACTTTC | CASSIEGTGANVLTF
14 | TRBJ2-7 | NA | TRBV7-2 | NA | TGTGCCAGCAGCTTAGACCGAGGGGCGTTGGAGCAGTACTTC | CASSLDRGALEQYF
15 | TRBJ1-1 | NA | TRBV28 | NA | TGTGCCAGCAGCCTCGACCCCTGGGAGAACACTGAAGCTTTCTTT | CASSLDPWENTEAFF
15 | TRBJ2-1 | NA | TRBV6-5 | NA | TGTGCCAGCAGTTACTCTATCCAGGGCACTTATGAGCAGTTCTTC | CASSYSIQGTYEQFF
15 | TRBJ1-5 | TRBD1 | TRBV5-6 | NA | TGTGCCAGCAGCTTTCGGACAGGCAAGAATCAGCCCCAGCATTTT | CASSFRTGKNQPQHF
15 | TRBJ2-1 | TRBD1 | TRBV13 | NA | TGTGCCAGCAGCCGATACAGGGGGCGAAAGTATGAGCAGTTCTTC | CASSRYRGRKYEQFF
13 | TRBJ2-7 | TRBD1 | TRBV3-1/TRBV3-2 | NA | TGTGCCAGCAGCCGGACAGGGGCATCCGAGCAGTACTTC | CASSRTGASEQYF
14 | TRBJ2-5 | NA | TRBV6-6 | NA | TGTGCCAGCACCCTAACTAGCTTCCCAGAGACCCAGTACTTC | CASTLTSFPETQYF
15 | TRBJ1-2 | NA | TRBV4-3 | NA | TGCGCCAGCAGCCAAGATGGGGGGACCAACTATGGCTACACCTTC | CASSQDGGTNYGYTF
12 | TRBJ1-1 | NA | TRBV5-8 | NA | TGTGCCAGCACTACAGAGTACACTGAAGCTTTCTTT | CASTTEYTEAFF
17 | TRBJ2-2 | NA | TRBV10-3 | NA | TGTGCCATCAGGGGGATTGGGCAGCCTACAAACACCGGGGAGCTGTTTTTT | CAIRGIGQPTNTGELFF
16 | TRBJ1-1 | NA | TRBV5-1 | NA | TGCGCCAGCAGCTTGGGGGGTCGGCTCATGAACACTGAAGCTTTCTTT | CASSLGGRLMNTEAFF
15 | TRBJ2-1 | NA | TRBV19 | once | TGTGCCAGTAGTTCAAAGGGTGTCTCCTACAATGAGCAGTTCTTC | CASSSKGVSYNEQFF
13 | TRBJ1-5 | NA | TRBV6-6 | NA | TGTGCCAGCAGTTACTCGGCTGGTCAGCCCCAGCATTTT | CASSYSAGQPQHF
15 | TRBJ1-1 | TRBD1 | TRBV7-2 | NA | TGTGCCAGCAGCCCTGGGACAGGGGGGTACACTGAAGCTTTCTTT | CASSPGTGGYTEAFF
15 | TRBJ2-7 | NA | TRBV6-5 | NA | TGTGCCAGCAACTTAAGGCGGGACAGCACCTACGAGCAGTACTTC | CASNLRRDSTYEQYF
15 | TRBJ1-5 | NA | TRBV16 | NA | TGTGCCAGCAGCCCGCCAGCCCGGCCCTATCAGCCCCAGCATTTT | CASSPPARPYQPQHF
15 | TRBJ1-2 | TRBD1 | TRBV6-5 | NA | TGTGCCAGCAATACCGGGACAGGGAGCGCATATGGCTACACCTTC | CASNTGTGSAYGYTF
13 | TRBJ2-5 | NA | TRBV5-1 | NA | TGCGCCAGCAATGAGGGCAGCCAAGAGACCCAGTACTTC | CASNEGSQETQYF